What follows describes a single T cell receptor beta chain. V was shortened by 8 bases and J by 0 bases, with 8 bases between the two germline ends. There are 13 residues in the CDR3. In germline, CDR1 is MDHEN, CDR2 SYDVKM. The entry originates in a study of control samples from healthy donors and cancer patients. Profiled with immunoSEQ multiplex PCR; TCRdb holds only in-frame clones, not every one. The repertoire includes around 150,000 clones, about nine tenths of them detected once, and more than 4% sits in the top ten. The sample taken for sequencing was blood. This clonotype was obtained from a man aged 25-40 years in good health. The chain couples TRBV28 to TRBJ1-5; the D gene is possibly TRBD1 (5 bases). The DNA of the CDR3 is TGTGCCAGCGGGGGAGATAGCAATCAGCCCCAGCATTTT. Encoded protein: CASGGDSNQPQHF.